The table lists the clone carrying this T cell receptor (beta chain) with a few counts. The data derive from a study of blood T cells in healthy people across ages. The second PCR ran about 6 to 11 cycles with a sample-barcoded 5' primer and J-beta primers. MiXCR, applied by TCRdb to the 5' RACE reads, yields one record per CDR3 protein. Found here are some 800,000 distinct CDR3 sequences, around two fifths of them singletons; the top ten hold about a fifth. The CDR3 length is 14 residues. Looked up from germline, CDR1 is DFQATT and CDR2 is SNEGSKA (reference sequence). Losses at the gene ends were 0 bases for V and 6 bases for J; bases not matched to a gene: 6.

The material sequenced was blood. The rearrangement links TRBV20-1 to TRBJ1-2; 8 bases are a match to TRBD1. This clonotype was obtained from a man aged 55-75 years in good health. The CDR3 loop is CSARENGQGHGYTF. In nucleotides, the CDR3 is TGCAGTGCTAGAGAGAACGGACAGGGCCATGGCTACACCTTC.